These T cell receptor beta chains were read from a single sample in a study of blood T cell repertoires in COVID-19. TCRdb keeps only in-frame clones here, not all; method: immunoSEQ multiplex PCR. The data contain about 150,000 clones, around 85% of them seen just once; the ten biggest clones take up approximately 7%. The source material was peripheral blood. Every receptor here comes from a man older than 75 with COVID-19, enrolled during active disease. Both conserved end residues are part of each CDR3. Each record gives: V gene, clone size, J gene, D gene, CDR3 DNA, CDR3 protein. A D gene is named only where the DNA matches it firmly. Size values are once, few and many counts, or a class for expanded clones, and some rows have none.

TRBV5-4	-	TRBJ2-7	TRBD2	TGTGCCAGCAGCTCGCTAGAGGGAGGGACTTCCTACGAGCAGTACTTC	CASSSLEGGTSYEQYF
TRBV28	once	TRBJ1-6	-	TGTGCCAGCAGCTTGGGGGGGGGTGGAAACTCCTATAATTCACCCCTCCACTTT	CASSLGGGGNSYNSPLHF
TRBV5-1	-	TRBJ2-6	TRBD2	TGCGCCAGCAGCTTACGATTAGCGGGGGTCAGCTCTGGGGCCAACGTCCTGACTTTC	CASSLRLAGVSSGANVLTF
TRBV7-9	-	TRBJ1-2	-	TGTGCCAGCAGCCTATCGGGAGGGATCAACTATGGCTACACCTTC	CASSLSGGINYGYTF
TRBV23-1	once	TRBJ2-1	TRBD1	TGCGCCAGCAGTCGTTCCGGACACCCGACAGGGGCCGGCAATGAGCAGTTCTTC	CASSRSGHPTGAGNEQFF
TRBV9	-	TRBJ1-4	TRBD1	TGTGCCAGCAGCGGGACAGGGGAGGAAAAACTGTTTTTT	CASSGTGEEKLFF
TRBV7-2	few	TRBJ1-2	-	TGTGCCAGCAGCTTAGCTCCCACAGGAAACTATGGCTACACCTTC	CASSLAPTGNYGYTF
TRBV2	-	TRBJ1-2	-	TGTGCCAGCAGTGGCGGATTTAACTATGGCTACACCTTC	CASSGGFNYGYTF
TRBV2	-	TRBJ2-5	-	TGTGCCAGCAGTGAAAGTCCCGGGGAGACCCAGTACTTC	CASSESPGETQYF
TRBV7-9	-	TRBJ1-1	-	TGTGCCAGCAGCTTAGGGTCCAGGGGGAACACTGAAGCTTTCTTT	CASSLGSRGNTEAFF
TRBV7-8	-	TRBJ1-1	TRBD1	TGTGCCAGCAGCTTAAAACCAGGGGGCGCCGGGCACACTGAAGCTTTCTTT	CASSLKPGGAGHTEAFF
TRBV4-1	few	TRBJ2-7	TRBD1	TGCGCCAGCAGCCAAGATCGGGGACAGCTCTACGAGCAGTACTTC	CASSQDRGQLYEQYF
TRBV6-5	-	TRBJ2-3	-	TGTGCCAGCAGGGCGGCAGATACGCAGTATTTT	CASRAADTQYF
TRBV10-3	-	TRBJ1-2	-	TGTGCCATCAGGGACGACAGCCTCTATGGCTACACCTTC	CAIRDDSLYGYTF
TRBV18	-	TRBJ2-2	TRBD1	TGTGCCAGCTCCGGGACAGCGACGAACACCGGGGAGCTGTTTTTT	CASSGTATNTGELFF
TRBV18	-	TRBJ1-2	-	TGTGCCAGCTCACCGGGACAAGGCTACACCTTC	CASSPGQGYTF
TRBV7-7	-	TRBJ2-1	-	TGTGCCAGCAGCCCTACTAATTCGAATGAGCAGTTCTTC	CASSPTNSNEQFF